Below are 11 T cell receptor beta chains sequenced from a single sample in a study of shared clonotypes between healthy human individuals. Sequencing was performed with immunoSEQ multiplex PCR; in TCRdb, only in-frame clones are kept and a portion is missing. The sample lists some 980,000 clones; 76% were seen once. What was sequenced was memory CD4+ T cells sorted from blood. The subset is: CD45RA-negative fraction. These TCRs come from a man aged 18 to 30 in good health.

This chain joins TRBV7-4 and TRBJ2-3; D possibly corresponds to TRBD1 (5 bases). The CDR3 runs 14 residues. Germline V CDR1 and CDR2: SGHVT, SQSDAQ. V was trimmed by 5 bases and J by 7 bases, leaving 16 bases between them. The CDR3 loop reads CASSPQGRGNTQYF. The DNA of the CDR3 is TGTGCCAGCAGCCCCCAGGGAAGAGGAAATACGCAGTATTTT.

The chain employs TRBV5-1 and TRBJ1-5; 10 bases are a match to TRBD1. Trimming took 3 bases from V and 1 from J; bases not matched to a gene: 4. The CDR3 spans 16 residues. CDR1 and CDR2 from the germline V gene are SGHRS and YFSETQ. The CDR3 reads CASSSGQGESNQPQHF. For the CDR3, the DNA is TGCGCCAGCAGCTCTGGACAGGGGGAGAGCAATCAGCCCCAGCATTTT.

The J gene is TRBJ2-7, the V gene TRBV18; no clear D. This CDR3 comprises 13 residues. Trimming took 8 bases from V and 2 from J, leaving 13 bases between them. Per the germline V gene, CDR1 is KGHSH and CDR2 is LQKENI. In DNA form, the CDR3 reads TGTGCCAGCACCCAACCCCCGGCCTACGAGCAGTACTTC. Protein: CASTQPPAYEQYF.

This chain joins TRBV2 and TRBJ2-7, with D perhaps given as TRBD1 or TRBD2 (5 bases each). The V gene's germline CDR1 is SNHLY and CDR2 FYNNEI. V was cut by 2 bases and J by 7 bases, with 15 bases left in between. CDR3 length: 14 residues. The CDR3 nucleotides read TGTGCCAGCAGTGAAAGCGCAGGGAGAATAGAGCAGTACTTC. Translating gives CASSESAGRIEQYF.

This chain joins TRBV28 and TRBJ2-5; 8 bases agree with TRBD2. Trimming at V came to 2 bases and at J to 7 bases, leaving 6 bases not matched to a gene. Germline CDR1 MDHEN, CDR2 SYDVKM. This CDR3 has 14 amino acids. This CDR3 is CASSLGGGRGTQYF. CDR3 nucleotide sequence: TGTGCCAGCAGTTTAGGCGGGGGGAGAGGGACCCAGTACTTC.

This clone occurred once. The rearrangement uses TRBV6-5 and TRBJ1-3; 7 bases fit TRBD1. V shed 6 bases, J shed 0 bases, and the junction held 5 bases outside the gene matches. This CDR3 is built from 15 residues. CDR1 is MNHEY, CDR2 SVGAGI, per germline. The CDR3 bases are TGTGCCAGCAGCCGACAGGGAACCTCTGGAAACACCATATATTTT. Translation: CASSRQGTSGNTIYF.

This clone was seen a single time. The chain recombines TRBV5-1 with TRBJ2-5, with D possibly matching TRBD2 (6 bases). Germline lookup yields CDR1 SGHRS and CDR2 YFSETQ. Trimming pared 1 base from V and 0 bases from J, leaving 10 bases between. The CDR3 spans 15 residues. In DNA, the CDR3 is TGCGCCAGCAGCTTGATGGCGGGGTACCAAGAGACCCAGTACTTC. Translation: CASSLMAGYQETQYF.

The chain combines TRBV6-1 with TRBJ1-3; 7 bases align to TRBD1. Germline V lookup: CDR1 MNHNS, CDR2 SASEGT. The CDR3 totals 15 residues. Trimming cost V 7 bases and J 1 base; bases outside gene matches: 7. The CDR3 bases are TGTGCCAGCATCCGGGACAGAACTTCTGGAAACACCATATATTTT. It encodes CASIRDRTSGNTIYF.

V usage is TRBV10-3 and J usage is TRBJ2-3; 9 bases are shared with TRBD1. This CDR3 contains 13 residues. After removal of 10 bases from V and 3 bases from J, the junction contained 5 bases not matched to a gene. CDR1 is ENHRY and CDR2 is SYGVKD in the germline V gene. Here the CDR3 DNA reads TGTGCCACTCGACAGGGGGAGACAGATACGCAGTATTTT. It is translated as CATRQGETDTQYF.

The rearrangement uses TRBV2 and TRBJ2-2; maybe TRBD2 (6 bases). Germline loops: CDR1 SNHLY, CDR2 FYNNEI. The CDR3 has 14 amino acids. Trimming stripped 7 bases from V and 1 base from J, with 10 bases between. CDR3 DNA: TGTGCCAGCATAGGAGGGATGAACACCGGGGAGCTGTTTTTT. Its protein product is CASIGGMNTGELFF.

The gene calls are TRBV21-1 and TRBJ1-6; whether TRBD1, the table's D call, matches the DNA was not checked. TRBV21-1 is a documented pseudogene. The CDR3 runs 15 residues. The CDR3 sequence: CASSNKDRGDSPLHF. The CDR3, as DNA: TGTGCCAGCAGCAATAAGGACAGGGGCGACTCACCCCTCCACTTT.